This T cell receptor beta chain emerged from a study of T cell repertoires in cytomegalovirus infection. Study in general: TCR beta signatures that were public indicated CMV infection and matching HLA type.

TCRdb processed the reads anew with MiXCR; each CDR3 protein has one entry. Of more than 400,000 distinct CDR3 sequences in the sample, approximately 26% were seen once. Looked up from germline, CDR1 is SGHNT and CDR2 is YENEEA. This CDR3 is built from 16 residues. General study points: Ex vivo, HLA-C-restricted CMV-specific TCR beta clonotypes prevailed over the rest of the response.

In its sample, this clonotype was seen a few times. Antigen specificity is unknown. At one of its ends the junction is not consistent with the germline gene, which may arise from a read error. The rearrangement joins TRBV11-3 to TRBJ2-1, with a tentative D call TRBD2 (5 bases). Sequenced input: PBMCs. The TCR comes from a human donor in good health (CMV status not recorded). Some clones in this sample may be carry-over from other donors' samples. This CDR3 reads CASSRGLGSSDNEQFF. The CDR3 region has the DNA TGTGCCAGCAGCCGCGGGCTCGGTAGCTCCGACAATGAGCAGTTCTTC.